The 3 T cell receptor beta chains presented below share a single source sample, sequenced in a study of blood T cells in healthy people across ages. Through a sample-barcoded 5' primer and a J-beta primer mix, a second PCR was run for roughly 6 to 12 cycles. TCRdb called the 5' RACE reads again in MiXCR, with one record for every CDR3 protein. The repertoire holds around 1,700,000 distinct CDR3 sequences, with over 25% as singletons. Material: blood. These receptors came from a woman aged 25 to 45 in good health.

In this sample, this clonotype turned up many times. The DNA of the CDR3 is TGTGCCAGCAGCTCGACAGGGAAATACGAGCAGTACTTC. Its protein is CASSSTGKYEQYF. V usage is TRBV27 and J usage is TRBJ2-7; 7 bases align to TRBD1. J lost 4 bases, V lost 6 bases, and 6 bases had no gene match. There are 13 residues in the CDR3. The germline V gene has CDR1 MNHEY and CDR2 SMNVEV (reference sequence).

The V gene is TRBV5-1, the J gene TRBJ2-1; D is undetermined. Trimming left V 1 base short and J 2 bases short, with 13 bases between. The germline gives CDR1 SGHRS, CDR2 YFSETQ. This CDR3 spans 16 amino acids. This CDR3 reads CASSLRQASPYNEQFF. The CDR3 DNA follows: TGCGCCAGCAGCTTGAGGCAGGCCAGCCCCTACAATGAGCAGTTCTTC. The full variable domain, in which reference TRBV5-1 and TRBJ2-1 provide the parts outside the CDR3, is KAGVTQTPRYLIKTRGQQVTLSCSPISGHRSVSWYQQTPGQGLQFLFEYFSETQRNKGNFPGRFSGRQFSNSRSEMNVSTLELGDSALYLCASSLRQASPYNEQFFGPGTRLTVL.

J is TRBJ2-1 and V is TRBV28; a weak D match, TRBD2 (6 bases). Germline loops: CDR1 MDHEN, CDR2 SYDVKM. The CDR3 is 14 residues long. V lost 4 bases, J lost 7 bases, and 14 bases lay in between. The CDR3 loop is CASSYIGGRNEQFF. As DNA, the CDR3 is TGTGCCAGCAGTTATATCGGGGGTCGGAATGAGCAGTTCTTC.